This T cell receptor (beta chain) is drawn from a study of blood T cell repertoires in COVID-19. On the study more broadly: From T cells, B-cell-depleted T cells, or PBMCs came the material, which was cDNA or gDNA.

Germline CDR1 reads GTSNPN; CDR2 reads SVGIG (reference sequence). The V end lost 2 bases, the J end lost 0 bases, and 11 bases lay between the germline ends. There are 15 residues in the CDR3. TCRdb keeps only in-frame clones here, not all; method: immunoSEQ multiplex PCR. The data contain roughly 220,000 clones, roughly 83% of them singletons. Sequencing used PBMCs or T cells enriched from blood (not recorded which). This TCR came from a woman in her forties with acute COVID-19. This chain joins TRBV30 and TRBJ1-5, with D unresolved. CDR3: CAWSLGSNSNQPQHF. In nucleotides, the CDR3 is TGTGCCTGGAGTTTGGGCAGCAATAGCAATCAGCCCCAGCATTTT.